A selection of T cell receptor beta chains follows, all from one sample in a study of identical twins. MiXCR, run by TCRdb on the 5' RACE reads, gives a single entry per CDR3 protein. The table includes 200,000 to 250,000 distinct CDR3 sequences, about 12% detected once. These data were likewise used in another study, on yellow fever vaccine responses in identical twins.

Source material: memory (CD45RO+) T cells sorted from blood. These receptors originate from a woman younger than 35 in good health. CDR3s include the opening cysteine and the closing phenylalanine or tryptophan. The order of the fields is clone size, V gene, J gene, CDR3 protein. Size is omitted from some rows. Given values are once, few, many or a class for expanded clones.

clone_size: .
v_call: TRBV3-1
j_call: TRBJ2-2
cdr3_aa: CASSQRIGQVGTGELFF

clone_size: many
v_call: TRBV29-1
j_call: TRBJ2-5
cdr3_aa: CSVETGGGTQYF

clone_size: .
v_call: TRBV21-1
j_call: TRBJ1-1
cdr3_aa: CASSKGRETEAFF

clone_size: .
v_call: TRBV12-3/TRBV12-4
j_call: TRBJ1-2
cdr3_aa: CASNLGQGYGYTF

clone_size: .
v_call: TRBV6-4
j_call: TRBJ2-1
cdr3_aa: CASSEAGTGKASEQFF

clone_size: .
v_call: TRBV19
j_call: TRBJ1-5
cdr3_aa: CASEDYRASNQPQHF

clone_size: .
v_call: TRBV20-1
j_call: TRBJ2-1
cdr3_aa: CSARTSGRHNEQFF

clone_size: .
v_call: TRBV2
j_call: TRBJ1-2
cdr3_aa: CASRDGQGPYGYTF

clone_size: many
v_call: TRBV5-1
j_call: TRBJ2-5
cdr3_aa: CASSLTGTGGKETQYF

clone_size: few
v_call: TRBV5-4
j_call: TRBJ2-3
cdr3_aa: CASSSAGAVSTDTQYF

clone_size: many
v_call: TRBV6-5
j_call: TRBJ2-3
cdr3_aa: CASSYGGGRGKTDTQYF